What follows describes a single TCR beta chain. The antigen remains undetermined. This sample is part of a study of cytomegalovirus exposure and HLA in healthy donors. Study-wide background: Drawn from HLA-typed donors, approximately 85 million unique TCRs were held in an early data release. Study results and caveats: Researchers reported that a few CMV-associated chains were confirmed in vitro as CMV antigen-specific. A later analysis found that most CMV-associated TCR beta chains appeared HLA-restricted.

The PCR contained 60 Vbeta and 13 Jbeta primers. TCRdb's table, derived via immunoSEQ multiplex PCR, lists solely in-frame clones and lacks some. This sample has about 95,000 clones, with 78% found just once. In germline, CDR1 is MGHDK, CDR2 SYGVNS. With 8 bases clipped from V and 7 bases from J, the junction kept 10 bases outside the gene matches. The CDR3 has 14 residues. The chain recombines TRBV25-1 with TRBJ2-1; 8 positions agree with TRBD2. Sequencing input: PBMCs. The receptor comes from a middle-aged woman in good health and CMV-seropositive. CDR3: CASSPGLVGNEQFF. Here the CDR3 DNA reads TGTGCCAGCTCCCCGGGACTAGTTGGGAATGAGCAGTTCTTC.